The present T cell receptor (beta chain) was sequenced within a study of blood T cell repertoires in COVID-19. Study details: Material from acute and convalescent COVID-19 was sourced from the United States, Italy and Spain. Sample material is recorded as cDNA or gDNA derived from T cells, B-cell-depleted T cells, or PBMCs.

CDR1 and CDR2 (germline): SNHLY, FYNNEI. The CDR3 runs to 15 residues. The V and J ends lost 5 bases and 5 bases, in that order; junction bases with no gene match: 8. Per the original data handling: Reference gene primer amplification in the assay estimated nucleated cell counts. Repertoires were generated with immunoSEQ multiplex PCR, while TCRdb's copy carries only in-frame clones and drops some. V, J and clone size reflect that table, while D and trimming were determined from the DNA. Among 120,000 to 150,000 clones listed, around four fifths were seen once. Sequencing was done on a sample of peripheral blood. The chain employs TRBV2 and TRBJ1-2, with 10 nucleotides matching TRBD1. The receptor comes from a woman aged 35 to 49 with active or convalescent COVID-19. The CDR3 DNA reads as TGTGCCAGCAGTAAAGAGACAGGGGGCGGATATGGCTACACCTTC. Its protein is CASSKETGGGYGYTF.